This T cell receptor (beta chain) is from a study of T cells in tumors after PD-1 blockade. Study context: Patients had no prior checkpoint blockade, systemic immunosuppressants, or anti-cancer therapy within 4 weeks. Daily vismodegib 150 mg continued in a subset of anti-PD-1-treated patients. Peripheral blood samples averaged about 33,000 unique clonotypes and some 100,000 templates.

The repertoire was sequenced with immunoSEQ multiplex PCR; TCRdb's copy has only in-frame clones and lacks some. The sample contains approximately 47,000 clones, roughly 80% of which appear only once. Study outcomes and limitations: Blood contained about 43% of the tumor's TCR clonotypes.

The count of this clone is one. Its antigen is undetermined. This sequence originates from a human donor with basal cell carcinoma. This specimen consisted of PBMCs, obtained before anti-PD-1 treatment.

CDR3 DNA: TGCGCCAGCACCCTTGGTATTCCCACAGATACGCAGTATTTT. Translated, it gives CASTLGIPTDTQYF. The chain employs TRBV5-1 and TRBJ2-3; D gene ambiguous. The CDR3 totals 14 residues. CDR1 is SGHRS, CDR2 YFSETQ, per germline. The V and J ends lost 6 bases and 2 bases respectively, with 13 bases between them.